The source of this T cell receptor (beta chain) is a study of cytomegalovirus exposure and HLA in healthy donors. The PCR employed 60 Vbeta primers together with 13 Jbeta primers. TCRdb's copy holds only in-frame clones and misses some; the assay was immunoSEQ multiplex PCR. The sample lists under 130,000 clones, around 80% occurring once. Germline V CDR1 and CDR2: MDHEN, SYDVKM. The CDR3 contains 17 residues. Deletions cut 6 bases from V and 0 bases from J, with 21 bases between. The sequence came from a woman between 35 and 50 years old in good health and CMV-seronegative. The sample was PBMCs. The J gene is TRBJ2-7, the V gene TRBV28, with D maybe TRBD2 (6 bases). The CDR3 is CASRAGRQISGSYEQYF. The DNA of the CDR3 is TGTGCCAGCAGGGCGGGACGGCAAATCTCGGGCTCCTACGAGCAGTACTTC.